Presented here are 2 T cell receptor beta chains from one specimen sequenced in a study of shared clonotypes between healthy human individuals. Measured with immunoSEQ multiplex PCR; TCRdb has only the in-frame clones, and not every one. Of some 1,900,000 clones detected, around 96% appear once; the ten largest clones hold 1.2%. The naive CD8 fraction comprised CD45RO-negative cells positively selected for CCR7 and excluded terminally differentiated effector memory CD45RA+ cells. The sample was naive CD8+ T cells sorted from blood. The receptors shown here come from a man between 18 and 35 years old in good health.

The chain combines TRBV7-9 with TRBJ1-2; 7 bases match TRBD1. This CDR3 has 18 residues. With V trimmed by 1 base and J by 4 bases, 15 bases remained unmatched. Germline loops: CDR1 SEHNR, CDR2 FQNEAQ (reference sequence). The CDR3 nucleotides read TGTGCCAGCAGCTTAGACTTATGGCTGGAGGGGGCGGTCTATGGCTACACCTTC. As protein: CASSLDLWLEGAVYGYTF.

This chain connects TRBV7-9 to TRBJ1-2; D is possibly TRBD1 (5 bases). The CDR3 has 13 residues. Trimming removed 1 base from V and 6 bases from J, with 9 bases in between. CDR1 SEHNR and CDR2 FQNEAQ come from the germline V gene (reference sequence). CDR3 sequence: CASSLGTFDGYTF. CDR3 DNA sequence: TGTGCCAGCAGCTTAGGGACATTCGATGGCTACACCTTC. The variable domain in full, completed from reference TRBV7-9 and TRBJ1-2, reads DTGVSQNPRHKITKRGQNVTFRCDPISEHNRLYWYRQTLGQGPEFLTYFQNEAQLEKSRLLSDRFSAERPKGSFSTLEIQRTEQGDSAMYLCASSLGTFDGYTFGSGTRLTVV.